The 16 T cell receptor beta chains below come from one sample, sequenced in a study of PD-1 blockade in classical Hodgkin lymphoma. After autologous stem cell transplantation all patients relapsed, and prior brentuximab vedotin exposure differed between cohorts. Thawed PBMCs underwent magnetic negative selection to obtain purified CD8+ T cells. Sequencing was performed with immunoSEQ multiplex PCR; in TCRdb, only in-frame clones are kept and a portion is missing. This table has 25,000 to 30,000 clones, about 91% appearing once. The sample in question was CD8+ T cells from blood, obtained at baseline. These TCRs come from a human donor with classical Hodgkin lymphoma.

The chain uses TRBV6-5 and TRBJ1-2; the D gene is possibly TRBD1 (5 bases). Deletions cut 10 bases from V and 3 bases from J, with 21 bases between. The CDR3 spans 15 residues. Germline V gene sequence: CDR1 MNHEY, CDR2 SVGAGI. The CDR3 loop is CATGQTGQGDYGYTF. CDR3 nucleotides: TGTGCCACCGGTCAGACGGGGCAGGGAGACTATGGCTACACCTTC.

The J gene is TRBJ1-5, the V gene TRBV10-2; D gene unclear. Trimming shortened V by 5 bases and J by 2 bases, and 13 bases separated the two germline ends. The CDR3 runs 15 residues. From germline, CDR1 is WSHSY and CDR2 SAAADI. The CDR3 nucleotides read TGCGCCAGCAGTCATTTGGACCCCGGCAATCAGCCCCAGCATTTT. As protein: CASSHLDPGNQPQHF.

The genes are TRBV27 and TRBJ2-7; TRBD1 is a possible D gene (6 bases). The V gene's germline CDR1 is MNHEY and CDR2 SMNVEV (reference sequence). The V and J ends lost 5 bases and 3 bases respectively, with 11 bases between them. The CDR3 is 13 residues long. The CDR3 is CASSPGTYYEQYF. For the CDR3, the DNA is TGTGCCAGCAGTCCCGGGACATACTACGAGCAGTACTTC.

The CDR3 DNA is TGTGCCAGCAGTTTGGGAATACAAGAGACCCAGTACTTC. It yields the protein CASSLGIQETQYF. This chain uses TRBV27 with TRBJ2-5; D gene uncertain. V shed 3 bases and J shed 2 bases, with 7 bases lying between them. This CDR3 has 13 residues. The germline CDR1 and CDR2 sequences are MNHEY and SMNVEV (reference sequence).

V and J are TRBV29-1 and TRBJ2-7; 7 bases agree with TRBD1. CDR1 is SQVTM, CDR2 ANQGSEA, per germline. J lost 5 bases, V lost 6 bases, and 13 bases had no gene match. The CDR3 has 14 residues. This CDR3 is CSVTKGATGDEQYF. CDR3 in DNA: TGCAGCGTCACCAAGGGAGCTACAGGGGACGAGCAGTACTTC.

The rearrangement uses TRBV19 and TRBJ2-7; no definite D call. V was clipped by 5 bases and J by 2 bases, with 10 bases between them. Germline CDR1 is LNHDA and CDR2 is SQIVND (reference sequence). The CDR3 covers 13 residues. This chain's CDR3 is CASSLKLTYEQYF. The CDR3 DNA is TGTGCCAGTAGTCTCAAGTTAACCTACGAGCAGTACTTC.

CDR3 DNA: TGTGCCAGTGAGGGCAGGGGGAAAGCTTTCTTT. Translating it yields CASEGRGKAFF. The chain employs TRBV9 and TRBJ1-1, with 7 bases aligning to TRBD1. The V gene end was trimmed by 8 bases and the J gene end by 9 bases; junction bases not matched to a gene: 7. The CDR3 has 11 residues. The germline V gene encodes CDR1 SGDLS and CDR2 YYNGEE.

The gene calls are TRBV19 and TRBJ2-3; D ambiguous. Per the germline V gene, CDR1 is LNHDA and CDR2 is SQIVND (reference sequence). V gave up 6 bases and J gave up 2 bases, with 9 bases separating them. CDR3 size: 13 residues. Here the CDR3 reads CASRRTYTDTQYF. CDR3 coding DNA: TGTGCCAGTAGGAGGACCTACACAGATACGCAGTATTTT. Full variable domain (rest looked up from reference TRBV19 and TRBJ2-3): DGGITQSPKYLFRKEGQNVTLSCEQNLNHDAMYWYRQDPGQGLRLIYYSQIVNDFQKGDIAEGYSVSREKKESFPLTVTSAQKNPTAFYLCASRRTYTDTQYFGPGTRLTVL.

V is TRBV30 and J is TRBJ1-5; 12 bases align to TRBD1. The CDR3 totals 16 residues. With 3 bases clipped from V and 5 bases from J, the junction kept 8 bases outside the gene matches. CDR1 and CDR2 from the germline V gene are GTSNPN and SVGIG (reference sequence). This chain's CDR3 is CAWSRGTGGVYQPQHF. In nucleotides, the CDR3 is TGTGCCTGGAGCCGAGGGACAGGGGGCGTCTATCAGCCCCAGCATTTT. The whole variable domain, remainder taken from reference TRBV30 and TRBJ1-5, is SQTIHQWPATLVQPVGSPLSLECTVEGTSNPNLYWYRQAAGRGLQLLFYSVGIGQISSEVPQNLSASRPQDRQFILSSKKLLLSDSGFYLCAWSRGTGGVYQPQHFGDGTRLSIL.

This chain joins TRBV5-8 and TRBJ1-4; D uncertain. The CDR3 spans 14 residues. Germline-derived CDR1 and CDR2 are SGHTS and YDEGEE. V was trimmed by 4 bases and J by 7 bases, leaving 14 bases between them. The CDR3 protein is CASSPAELSEKLFF. In nucleotides, the CDR3 is TGTGCCAGCAGCCCCGCCGAGCTGAGTGAAAAACTGTTTTTT.

This chain links TRBV27 with TRBJ1-2; D remains unclear. Germline assignment: CDR1 MNHEY and CDR2 SMNVEV (reference sequence). Between the trimmed V and J ends, which lost 6 bases and 4 bases, there was a span of 12 bases. The CDR3 contains 13 residues. Here the CDR3 reads CASRRHASYGYTF. CDR3 in DNA: TGTGCCAGCAGGCGACACGCGTCCTATGGCTACACCTTC.

This chain joins TRBV4-1 and TRBJ1-2; D may be TRBD1 (5 bases). CDR3 length equals 16 residues. V shed 2 bases and J shed 6 bases, with 19 bases lying between them. Germline lookup yields CDR1 MGHRA and CDR2 YSYEKL. CDR3 nucleotide sequence: TGCGCCAGCAGCCAAAAGACCGGGACTGTGTGGGATGGCTACACCTTC. It codes for CASSQKTGTVWDGYTF.

The rearrangement links TRBV4-1 to TRBJ1-1, with D unresolved. Germline loops: CDR1 MGHRA, CDR2 YSYEKL. The CDR3 consists of 13 residues. The germline V and J ends were trimmed by 0 bases and 5 bases, with 7 bases remaining between them. The CDR3 DNA reads as TGCGCCAGCAGCCAAGAAGCCATAACTGAAGCTTTCTTT. Protein product: CASSQEAITEAFF.

The CDR3 sequence: CASSLSSGVNTGELFF. The CDR3, as DNA: TGTGCCAGCAGCTTATCTAGCGGGGTTAACACCGGGGAGCTGTTTTTT. The chain links TRBV7-9 to TRBJ2-2; 9 bases are shared with TRBD2. J gave up 2 bases and V 2 bases, and 3 bases lay outside the gene matches. This CDR3 contains 16 residues. The germline V gene has CDR1 SEHNR and CDR2 FQNEAQ (reference sequence).

DNA for the CDR3: TGTGCCAGCAGCTTAATTCAGACGGCAACTTACGAGCAGTACTTC. This encodes CASSLIQTATYEQYF. The chain is built from TRBV7-6 and TRBJ2-7; D not resolved. The CDR3 extends over 15 amino acids. The ends were cut back, 2 bases at V and 4 bases at J, with 15 bases in the middle. The V gene's germline CDR1 is SGHVS and CDR2 FNYEAQ.

J is TRBJ2-7 and V is TRBV6-4; D remains ambiguous. V lost 5 bases and J 2 bases, leaving 16 bases between the germline ends. The V gene's germline CDR1 is MRHNA and CDR2 SNTAGT. This CDR3 region has 15 residues. In nucleotides, the CDR3 is TGTGCCAGCAGTTTGGGCCTGTCTCCGCCCTACGAGCAGTACTTC. It codes for CASSLGLSPPYEQYF.